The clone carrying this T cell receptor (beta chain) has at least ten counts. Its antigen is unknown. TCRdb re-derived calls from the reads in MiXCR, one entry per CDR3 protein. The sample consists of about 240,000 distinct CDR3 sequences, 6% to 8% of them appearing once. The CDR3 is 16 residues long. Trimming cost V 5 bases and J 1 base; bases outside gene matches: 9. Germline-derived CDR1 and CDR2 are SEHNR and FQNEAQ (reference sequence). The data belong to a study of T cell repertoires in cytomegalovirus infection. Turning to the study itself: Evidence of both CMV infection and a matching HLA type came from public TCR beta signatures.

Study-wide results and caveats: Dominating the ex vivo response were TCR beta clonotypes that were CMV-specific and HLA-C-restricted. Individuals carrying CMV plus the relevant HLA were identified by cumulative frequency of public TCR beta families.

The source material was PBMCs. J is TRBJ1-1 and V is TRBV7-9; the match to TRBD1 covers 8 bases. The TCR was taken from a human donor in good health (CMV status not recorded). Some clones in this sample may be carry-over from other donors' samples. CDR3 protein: CASSIGGTGTNTEAFF. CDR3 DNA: TGTGCCAGCAGCATAGGCGGGACAGGAACGAACACTGAAGCTTTCTTT. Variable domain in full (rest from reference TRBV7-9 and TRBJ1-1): DTGVSQNPRHKITKRGQNVTFRCDPISEHNRLYWYRQTLGQGPEFLTYFQNEAQLEKSRLLSDRFSAERPKGSFSTLEIQRTEQGDSAMYLCASSIGGTGTNTEAFFGQGTRLTVV.